This T cell receptor beta chain is drawn from a study of PD-L1 blockade in urothelial cancer. On the study more broadly: Patients started atezolizumab in about 2014, 1,200 mg intravenously every 3 weeks. Median T cell yield from blood was over 130,000. Overall study findings and caveats: It was durable-benefit patients whose tumor-associated blood clones expanded more at 3 weeks.

The CDR3 totals 13 residues. Looked up from germline, CDR1 is MNHEY and CDR2 is SMNVEV (reference sequence). Trimming removed 3 bases from V and 14 bases from J; junction bases left unmatched: 7. Only in-frame clones appear in the TCRdb table, and some are missing; sequencing was by immunoSEQ multiplex PCR. Of around 45,000 clones listed, 83% are singletons. Sample time point: peripheral blood 6 weeks after treatment start. The patients' disease, urothelial carcinoma, was locally advanced or metastatic. On this clone: Its antigen is unidentified.

The specimen comprised PBMCs, sampled around atezolizumab (anti-PD-L1) treatment. The chain has TRBV27 and TRBJ2-3; 11 nucleotides align to TRBD2. This clonotype was obtained from a man in his sixties with urothelial cancer. This CDR3 reads CASSFGSGGVGYF. CDR3 nucleotide sequence: TGTGCCAGCAGTTTCGGTAGCGGGGGGGTTGGGTATTTT.